The sequence of this T cell receptor beta chain was determined in a study of technical replicates of blood from several donors. Sequencing used immunoSEQ multiplex PCR; TCRdb keeps in-frame clones, though not all of them. The table records 90,000 or so clones, approximately 95% of them present only once. Germline values: CDR1 SQVTM, CDR2 ANQGSEA. V lost 4 bases, J lost 3 bases, and 7 bases stayed unmatched. CDR3 length: 16 residues. V usage is TRBV29-1 and J usage is TRBJ2-3; 13 nucleotides agree with TRBD2. Material for sequencing was T cells isolated from PBMCs. The TCR comes from a human donor in good health. The CDR3 DNA reads TGCAGCGTTGTGGGTCCGGGACTAGCGGGAACAGATACGCAGTATTTT. This gives the protein CSVVGPGLAGTDTQYF.